The following is a TCR beta chain sequence with its context. Its cognate antigen is unknown. This entry belongs to a study of Ad26.COV2.S vaccination and SARS-CoV-2 variants. Looking at the study overall: The donor belonged to the COV1001 Ad26.COV2.S trial arm. Participants got Ad26.COV2.S intramuscularly, once or twice 56 days apart.

Overall study findings and caveats: Considerable breadth of spike-specific CD8+ and CD4+ T cell responses has reportedly been documented following vaccination.

Germline V CDR1 and CDR2: MNHEY, SMNVEV (reference sequence). The V gene end was trimmed by 0 bases and the J gene end by 0 bases; junction bases not matched to a gene: 16. The CDR3 extends over 21 amino acids. Treatment noted: roughly 19 received Ad26.COV2.S at low or high dose, single or two shots; about 5 received placebo; per-sample allocation not given. Material that was analyzed had been drawn on day 63 after the first vaccine or placebo injection. Adults aged 18-55 years in Boston included the donor. The table came from immunoSEQ multiplex PCR; TCRdb's copy has only in-frame clones and leaves some out. The repertoire has roughly 320,000 clones, 70% to 90% of them found once; the top ten carry 1.5% to 2%.

The genes are TRBV27 and TRBJ1-5, with 8 bases matching TRBD1. Here the sequenced sample was peripheral blood, taken in a trial of Ad26.COV2.S vaccine versus placebo. This receptor was taken from a person between 18 and 60 years old who received the Ad26.COV2.S COVID-19 vaccine or a placebo. The CDR3 spells CASSLSRSTGASRDSNQPQHF. The CDR3 DNA is TGTGCCAGCAGTTTATCGCGGTCGACAGGGGCCTCCCGGGATAGCAATCAGCCCCAGCATTTT.